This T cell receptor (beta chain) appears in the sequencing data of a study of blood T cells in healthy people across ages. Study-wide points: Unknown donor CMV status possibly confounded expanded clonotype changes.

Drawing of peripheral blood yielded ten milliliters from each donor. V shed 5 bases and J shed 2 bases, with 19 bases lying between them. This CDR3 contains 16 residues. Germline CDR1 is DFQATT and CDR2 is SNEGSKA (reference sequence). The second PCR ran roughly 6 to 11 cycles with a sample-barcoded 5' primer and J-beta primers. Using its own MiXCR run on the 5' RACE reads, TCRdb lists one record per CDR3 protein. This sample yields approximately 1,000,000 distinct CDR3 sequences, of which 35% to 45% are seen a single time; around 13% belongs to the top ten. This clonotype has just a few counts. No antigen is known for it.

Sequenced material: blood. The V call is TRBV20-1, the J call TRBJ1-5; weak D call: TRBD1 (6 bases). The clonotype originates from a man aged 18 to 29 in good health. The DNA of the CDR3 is TGCAGTGCTCTCACAGGGTCTCCTACGGGCAATCAGCCCCAGCATTTT. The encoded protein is CSALTGSPTGNQPQHF.